Below are 18 T cell receptor beta chains sequenced from a single sample in a study of cytomegalovirus exposure and HLA in healthy donors (dated by TCRdb to about 2017). Receptor libraries were prepared by the immunoSEQ multiplex PCR assay. The multiplex PCR relied on a mix of 60 forward primers for TCR Vbeta segments and 13 reverse primers for TCR Jbeta segments. TCRdb mirrors the immuneACCESS table, restricted to in-frame sequences. Some clones are absent from its copies; in checked studies, under half trace to an unresolved V gene, and the reason for the others is unknown. In all, the sample holds fewer than 150,000 clones, and 70% to 85% of those were seen once. Jointly, the top ten make up around 10% of the sample. Sample: PBMCs. These receptors originate from a woman aged 45 to 65 in good health and CMV-seropositive.

This clone has only a few counts. This chain links TRBV6-1 with TRBJ1-1; 8 nucleotides agree with TRBD1. The CDR3 runs to 18 residues. Looked up from germline, CDR1 is MNHNS and CDR2 is SASEGT. V gave up 2 bases and J gave up 8 bases; unmatched junction bases: 19. CDR3 region: CASSELNRGTGRHWEAFF. The CDR3 DNA follows: TGTGCCAGCAGTGAACTCAATAGGGGGACAGGAAGACACTGGGAAGCTTTCTTT.

The rearrangement joins TRBV21-1 to TRBJ1-1; no check of the table's D call, TRBD1, against the DNA was made. TRBV21-1 is assigned pseudogene status. The CDR3 loop spans 16 amino acids. The DNA of the CDR3 is TGTGCCAGCAGCCGGGCACACAGGGGATCGAACACTGAAGCTTTCTTT. Encoded protein: CASSRAHRGSNTEAFF.

The chain links TRBV2 to TRBJ1-6; 9 bases map to TRBD1. This CDR3 spans 15 amino acids. Germline lookup yields CDR1 SNHLY and CDR2 FYNNEI. V lost 7 bases to trimming and J lost 10 bases; unmatched junction nucleotides: 11. CDR3 protein: CASTPQGAVGSPLHF. DNA of the CDR3: TGTGCCAGCACCCCACAGGGGGCCGTGGGATCACCCCTCCACTTT.

V is TRBV5-4 and J is TRBJ1-2; D remains unclear. The CDR3 sequence is 14 residues long. V dropped 4 bases and J dropped 5 bases, with 15 bases sitting between them. CDR1 is SGHNT and CDR2 is YYREEE in the germline V gene (reference sequence). The CDR3 loop is CASSPVDYNYGYTF. The CDR3 DNA reads as TGTGCCAGCAGCCCCGTCGACTATAATTATGGCTACACCTTC.

The chain recombines TRBV19 with TRBJ1-6; possibly TRBD1 for D (5 bases). V was cut by 5 bases and J by 5 bases, with 19 bases left in between. This CDR3 comprises 17 residues. Germline CDR1 LNHDA, CDR2 SQIVND (reference sequence). CDR3 loop: CASSSRVGGGNNSPLHF. The CDR3 bases are TGTGCCAGTAGTTCCCGTGTCGGGGGAGGGAATAATTCACCCCTCCACTTT.

V gene TRBV15 combines with J gene TRBJ2-6; D unclear. The V end was cut by 2 bases, the J end by 0 bases, with 11 bases between. From germline, CDR1 is LNHNV and CDR2 YYDKDF (reference sequence). The length of the CDR3 is 17 residues. The CDR3 spells CATSRILGSSGANVLTF. DNA of the CDR3: TGTGCCACCAGCAGAATTCTAGGTAGCTCTGGGGCCAACGTCCTGACTTTC. The full variable domain, completed using reference TRBV15 and TRBJ2-6, is DAMVIQNPRYQVTQFGKPVTLSCSQTLNHNVMYWYQQKSSQAPKLLFHYYDKDFNNEADTPDNFQSRRPNTSFCFLDIRSPGLGDTAMYLCATSRILGSSGANVLTFGAGSRLTVL.

This clone appeared a few times. The chain employs TRBV9 and TRBJ1-1, with unresolved D. This CDR3 spans 16 amino acids. Trimming took off 4 bases at V and 1 base at J, with 17 bases between the two ends. The germline V gene has CDR1 SGDLS and CDR2 YYNGEE. DNA of the CDR3: TGTGCCAGCAGCTCCCCCCCGGTGGAGCCGAACACTGAAGCTTTCTTT. This translates into CASSSPPVEPNTEAFF.

V gene TRBV6-1 combines with J gene TRBJ1-2; the match to TRBD1 covers 10 bases. This CDR3 spans 13 amino acids. The V segment lost 5 bases and the J segment 7 bases; nucleotides outside the gene matches: 4. In germline, CDR1 is MNHNS, CDR2 SASEGT. The CDR3 DNA reads TGTGCCAGCAGTCGGGGACAGGGGACTGGCTACACCTTC. It encodes CASSRGQGTGYTF.

The chain employs TRBV4-1 and TRBJ1-1; 9 positions match TRBD1. J was trimmed by 8 bases and V by 4 bases; bases with no gene match: 8. The CDR3 spans 14 residues. Germline V gene data show CDR1 as MGHRA and CDR2 as YSYEKL. The CDR3 region has the DNA TGCGCCAGCAGCCTTGGCAGAGGGACAGGGGAAGCTTTCTTT. It yields the protein CASSLGRGTGEAFF.

The chain recombines TRBV28 with TRBJ1-2, with D perhaps matching TRBD1 (5 bases). The V gene lost 1 base and the J gene lost 8 bases, with 17 bases spanning the gap. This CDR3 has 15 residues. The germline V gene has CDR1 MDHEN and CDR2 SYDVKM. The CDR3: CASSLFGGYTEGYTF. CDR3 DNA sequence: TGTGCCAGCAGTTTATTCGGGGGGTACACAGAGGGCTACACCTTC.

Details on this clone: The same CDR3 is also encoded by other DNA sequences in this sample. The chain is built from TRBV7-2 and TRBJ1-5; the D is unclear. The CDR3 sequence is 13 residues long. Germline V gene data show CDR1 as SGHTA and CDR2 as FQGNSA. The ends were cut back, 5 bases at V and 4 bases at J, with 9 bases in the middle. The CDR3 reads CASSPAGNQPQHF. The CDR3, as DNA: TGTGCCAGCAGCCCAGCAGGTAATCAGCCCCAGCATTTT.

The chain combines TRBV4-1 with TRBJ1-2; 7 nucleotides agree with TRBD1. Germline V CDR1 and CDR2: MGHRA, YSYEKL. This CDR3 comprises 14 residues. With V trimmed by 5 bases and J by 6 bases, 9 bases remained unmatched. The CDR3, as DNA: TGCGCCAGCAGCTCCCGGGACAGCGTGGATGGCTACACCTTC. It is translated as CASSSRDSVDGYTF.

The chain has TRBV5-8 and TRBJ1-6; the D is unclear. With 7 bases removed from V and 11 bases from J, the gap between germline ends came to 16 bases. This CDR3 region has 13 residues. Germline V gene data show CDR1 as SGHTS and CDR2 as YDEGEE. The CDR3 region is CASRREDRTPLHF. The DNA of the CDR3 is TGTGCCAGCCGAAGAGAGGATCGGACACCCCTCCACTTT.

V usage is TRBV4-3 and J usage is TRBJ1-2; 11 bases are a match to TRBD1. Germline V gives CDR1 LGHNA, CDR2 YSLEER. J lost 5 bases, V lost 1 base, and 3 bases had no gene match. The CDR3 is 15 residues long. DNA for the CDR3: TGCGCCAGCAGCCAAGGGACAGGGGGCATGTATGGCTACACCTTC. Its translation is CASSQGTGGMYGYTF.

The rearrangement links TRBV7-2 to TRBJ2-5; the match to TRBD1 covers 8 bases. CDR3 size: 17 residues. J gave up 1 base and V 5 bases, and 12 bases lay outside the gene matches. From germline, CDR1 is SGHTA and CDR2 FQGNSA. The CDR3 DNA reads as TGTGCCAGCAGCGTAAGGGGCAGGGGGCAATCCCAAGAGACCCAGTACTTC. This sequence encodes CASSVRGRGQSQETQYF.

This chain joins TRBV19 and TRBJ2-1; weak D call: TRBD2 (5 bases). CDR3 length: 12 residues. V was shortened by 6 bases and J by 10 bases, with 13 bases between the two germline ends. CDR1 and CDR2 from the germline V gene are LNHDA and SQIVND (reference sequence). CDR3 DNA: TGTGCCAGTAGGCAGGAGGTCTCCGAGCAGTTCTTC. This encodes CASRQEVSEQFF.

The chain links TRBV7-8 to TRBJ1-2, with D possibly being TRBD1 (5 bases). The CDR3 spans 15 residues. The germline V gene has CDR1 SGHVS and CDR2 FQNEAQ. V lost 1 base and J 4 bases, leaving 13 bases between the germline ends. The CDR3 spells CASSLGVLGRYGYTF. The CDR3 DNA is TGTGCCAGCAGCTTAGGGGTGCTGGGGCGCTATGGCTACACCTTC.

The chain uses TRBV11-3 and TRBJ1-1; D perhaps matches TRBD1 (6 bases). Germline CDR1 reads SGHNT; CDR2 reads YENEEA. This CDR3 spans 14 amino acids. V was trimmed by 3 bases and J by 3 bases, leaving 11 bases between them. The CDR3, as DNA: TGTGCCAGCAGCTTCCAGGGGAAGGACACTGAAGCTTTCTTT. Amino acid sequence: CASSFQGKDTEAFF.